A selection of T cell receptor beta chains follows, all from one sample in a study of blood T cell repertoires in COVID-19. Method: immunoSEQ multiplex PCR; TCRdb's copy keeps in-frame clones and lacks some. Here the sample spans about 190,000 clones, around nine tenths being singletons. Sequencing was carried out using peripheral blood. Every receptor here comes from a woman aged 65 to 85 with COVID-19, enrolled during active disease. Both conserved end residues are part of each CDR3. The order of the fields is CDR3 protein, CDR3 DNA, clone size, J gene, D gene, V gene. D genes are given only for firm matches. Clone sizes are given selectively: once, few, many, or a class where the clone is expanded.

CDR3 protein: CAILGGNTEAFF; CDR3 DNA: TGTGCCATCCTTGGCGGGAACACTGAAGCTTTCTTT; clone size: -; J gene: TRBJ1-1; D gene: -; V gene: TRBV28
CDR3 protein: CASSQTLAGRETQYF; CDR3 DNA: TGTGCCAGCAGCCAAACACTAGCGGGACGGGAGACCCAGTACTTC; clone size: -; J gene: TRBJ2-5; D gene: TRBD2; V gene: TRBV3-1/TRBV3-2
CDR3 protein: CASSIPGGRQETQYF; CDR3 DNA: TGTGCCAGTAGTATCCCAGGGGGCCGGCAAGAGACCCAGTACTTC; clone size: -; J gene: TRBJ2-5; D gene: TRBD1; V gene: TRBV19
CDR3 protein: CASRSDRVNTGELFF; CDR3 DNA: TGTGCCAGCCGCTCTGACAGAGTGAACACCGGGGAGCTGTTTTTT; clone size: -; J gene: TRBJ2-2; D gene: -; V gene: TRBV6-5
CDR3 protein: CASSRGRIGGEQFF; CDR3 DNA: TGTGCCAGTAGTCGAGGCAGAATAGGTGGTGAGCAGTTCTTC; clone size: -; J gene: TRBJ2-1; D gene: -; V gene: TRBV19
CDR3 protein: CASSFSGQKFKNSPLHF; CDR3 DNA: TGTGCCAGCAGCTTTTCAGGACAAAAATTTAAGAATTCACCCCTCCACTTT; clone size: once; J gene: TRBJ1-6; D gene: -; V gene: TRBV7-9
CDR3 protein: CASSLGQRGDTQYF; CDR3 DNA: TGCGCCAGCAGCTTGGGTCAGCGAGGGGATACGCAGTATTTT; clone size: -; J gene: TRBJ2-3; D gene: -; V gene: TRBV5-1
CDR3 protein: CASSPNLESTDTQYF; CDR3 DNA: TGTGCCAGCTCACCAAATCTAGAGAGCACAGATACGCAGTATTTT; clone size: few; J gene: TRBJ2-3; D gene: -; V gene: TRBV18
CDR3 protein: CASRPSGGSSGELFF; CDR3 DNA: TGTGCCAGCAGACCAAGTGGCGGGAGTTCCGGGGAGCTGTTTTTT; clone size: -; J gene: TRBJ2-2; D gene: TRBD2; V gene: TRBV7-8
CDR3 protein: CASSYWTSGYNEQFF; CDR3 DNA: TGTGCCAGCAGCTATTGGACTAGCGGTTACAATGAGCAGTTCTTC; clone size: -; J gene: TRBJ2-1; D gene: TRBD2; V gene: TRBV7-3
CDR3 protein: CASSLSENTGELFF; CDR3 DNA: TGTGCCAGCAGCTTATCAGAGAACACCGGGGAGCTGTTTTTT; clone size: -; J gene: TRBJ2-2; D gene: -; V gene: TRBV7-9
CDR3 protein: CASSLEPKGTYEQYF; CDR3 DNA: TGTGCCAGCAGCTTAGAACCGAAGGGGACCTACGAGCAGTACTTC; clone size: -; J gene: TRBJ2-7; D gene: -; V gene: TRBV7-4
CDR3 protein: CASSLAGAGAFF; CDR3 DNA: TGTGCCAGCAGCTTAGCGGGGGCGGGAGCTTTCTTT; clone size: -; J gene: TRBJ1-1; D gene: -; V gene: TRBV7-9
CDR3 protein: CASSPGTGELEQYF; CDR3 DNA: TGTGCCAGCTCCCCCGGGACAGGGGAGTTAGAGCAGTACTTC; clone size: -; J gene: TRBJ2-7; D gene: TRBD1; V gene: TRBV18
CDR3 protein: CASNLLAGEGQFF; CDR3 DNA: TGTGCCAGCAACCTACTAGCGGGAGAGGGGCAGTTCTTC; clone size: -; J gene: TRBJ2-1; D gene: TRBD2; V gene: TRBV2
CDR3 protein: CASSTTGGGQPQHF; CDR3 DNA: TGTGCCAGTAGTACAACAGGGGGCGGGCAGCCCCAGCATTTT; clone size: -; J gene: TRBJ1-5; D gene: TRBD1; V gene: TRBV19
CDR3 protein: CASSVLRAVETQYF; CDR3 DNA: TGTGCCAGCAGTGTATTGAGGGCCGTGGAGACCCAGTACTTC; clone size: -; J gene: TRBJ2-5; D gene: -; V gene: TRBV2
CDR3 protein: CASSYGTGDTEAFF; CDR3 DNA: TGTGCCAGCAGTTATGGGACAGGGGACACTGAAGCTTTCTTT; clone size: -; J gene: TRBJ1-1; D gene: TRBD1; V gene: TRBV6-5
CDR3 protein: CASRRDASYEQYF; CDR3 DNA: TGCGCCAGCAGGCGGGACGCCTCCTACGAGCAGTACTTC; clone size: -; J gene: TRBJ2-7; D gene: -; V gene: TRBV5-1
CDR3 protein: CASSLTQGEETQYF; CDR3 DNA: TGTGCCAGCAGCTTGACGCAGGGTGAGGAGACCCAGTACTTC; clone size: -; J gene: TRBJ2-5; D gene: -; V gene: TRBV5-5
CDR3 protein: CASSPGTGVTEAFF; CDR3 DNA: TGTGCCAGCAGTCCGGGGACAGGGGTGACTGAAGCTTTCTTT; clone size: -; J gene: TRBJ1-1; D gene: TRBD1; V gene: TRBV6-5
CDR3 protein: CASSEYYQGGNTQYF; CDR3 DNA: TGTGCCAGCAGTGAGTACTATCAAGGGGGAAATACGCAGTATTTT; clone size: -; J gene: TRBJ2-3; D gene: -; V gene: TRBV6-1
CDR3 protein: CAISERGSENSPLHF; CDR3 DNA: TGTGCCATCAGTGAGAGGGGGAGTGAAAATTCACCCCTCCACTTT; clone size: -; J gene: TRBJ1-6; D gene: -; V gene: TRBV10-3
CDR3 protein: CASSQGLQSYEQYF; CDR3 DNA: TGTGCCAGCAGCCAAGGGCTGCAGTCCTACGAGCAGTACTTC; clone size: -; J gene: TRBJ2-7; D gene: -; V gene: TRBV3-1/TRBV3-2
CDR3 protein: CATGKLLSNEQFF; CDR3 DNA: TGTGCCACCGGCAAGTTGCTATCGAATGAGCAGTTCTTC; clone size: -; J gene: TRBJ2-1; D gene: -; V gene: TRBV15
CDR3 protein: CATSASGTVVYEQFF; CDR3 DNA: TGTGCCACCAGCGCATCCGGGACAGTCGTATATGAGCAGTTCTTC; clone size: -; J gene: TRBJ2-1; D gene: TRBD1; V gene: TRBV15
CDR3 protein: CASSLNWRSYNEQFF; CDR3 DNA: TGTGCCAGCAGCTTAAATTGGCGGAGCTACAATGAGCAGTTCTTC; clone size: -; J gene: TRBJ2-1; D gene: -; V gene: TRBV7-3
CDR3 protein: CASSEPTSGRVETQYF; CDR3 DNA: TGTGCCAGCAGTGAACCAACTAGCGGGAGAGTGGAGACCCAGTACTTC; clone size: -; J gene: TRBJ2-5; D gene: TRBD2; V gene: TRBV25-1
CDR3 protein: CASSLVGSGSGQETQYF; CDR3 DNA: TGCGCCAGCAGCTTGGTGGGTAGCGGGAGCGGTCAAGAGACCCAGTACTTC; clone size: -; J gene: TRBJ2-5; D gene: TRBD2; V gene: TRBV5-1
CDR3 protein: CASSPPGAGGNEQYF; CDR3 DNA: TGTGCCAGCAGTCCGCCGGGAGCGGGAGGGAACGAGCAGTACTTC; clone size: -; J gene: TRBJ2-7; D gene: TRBD2; V gene: TRBV28
CDR3 protein: CASSQLWRSEKYEQYF; CDR3 DNA: TGCGCCAGCAGCCAACTCTGGAGGAGCGAGAAGTACGAGCAGTACTTC; clone size: -; J gene: TRBJ2-7; D gene: -; V gene: TRBV4-1
CDR3 protein: CASSPPGLAYNEQFF; CDR3 DNA: TGTGCCAGCTCACCTCCGGGACTAGCCTACAATGAGCAGTTCTTC; clone size: once; J gene: TRBJ2-1; D gene: TRBD2; V gene: TRBV18
CDR3 protein: CASAGGSGEKLFF; CDR3 DNA: TGTGCCAGCGCGGGAGGTAGCGGAGAAAAACTGTTTTTT; clone size: -; J gene: TRBJ1-4; D gene: -; V gene: TRBV12-3/TRBV12-4
CDR3 protein: CASSLALADTQYF; CDR3 DNA: TGTGCCAGCAGCTTAGCCCTAGCGGATACGCAGTATTTT; clone size: -; J gene: TRBJ2-3; D gene: -; V gene: TRBV7-2
CDR3 protein: CAWSVGAGYEQYF; CDR3 DNA: TGTGCCTGGAGTGTGGGAGCGGGGTACGAGCAGTACTTC; clone size: once; J gene: TRBJ2-7; D gene: TRBD2; V gene: TRBV30
CDR3 protein: CASSLVFGETYEQYF; CDR3 DNA: TGTGCCAGCAGTTTAGTTTTCGGGGAAACCTACGAGCAGTACTTC; clone size: -; J gene: TRBJ2-7; D gene: -; V gene: TRBV28
CDR3 protein: CASSPDSYEQYF; CDR3 DNA: TGTGCCAGCTCACCCGACAGCTACGAGCAGTACTTC; clone size: few; J gene: TRBJ2-7; D gene: -; V gene: TRBV18
CDR3 protein: CASSLVVLPADEQYF; CDR3 DNA: TGTGCCAGCAGCTTGGTAGTCCTCCCGGCGGACGAGCAGTACTTC; clone size: -; J gene: TRBJ2-7; D gene: -; V gene: TRBV5-5
CDR3 protein: CSVGQGQNTEAFF; CDR3 DNA: TGCAGCGTTGGACAGGGGCAGAACACTGAAGCTTTCTTT; clone size: -; J gene: TRBJ1-1; D gene: TRBD1; V gene: TRBV29-1
CDR3 protein: CSVEHRFNEQFF; CDR3 DNA: TGCAGCGTTGAACACAGATTTAATGAGCAGTTCTTC; clone size: -; J gene: TRBJ2-1; D gene: -; V gene: TRBV29-1
CDR3 protein: CASSTGGSGTDTQYF; CDR3 DNA: TGTGCCAGCAGCACAGGAGGGAGTGGCACAGATACGCAGTATTTT; clone size: -; J gene: TRBJ2-3; D gene: -; V gene: TRBV7-3
CDR3 protein: CASSLSRSSYNEQFF; CDR3 DNA: TGTGCCAGCAGCCTTTCGAGAAGCTCCTACAATGAGCAGTTCTTC; clone size: -; J gene: TRBJ2-1; D gene: -; V gene: TRBV7-3
CDR3 protein: CASSPKDSYGYTF; CDR3 DNA: TGTGCCAGCTCACCTAAAGACAGCTATGGCTACACCTTC; clone size: -; J gene: TRBJ1-2; D gene: -; V gene: TRBV18
CDR3 protein: CASSYSTGANTEAFF; CDR3 DNA: TGTGCCAGCAGTTACTCGACAGGGGCCAACACTGAAGCTTTCTTT; clone size: -; J gene: TRBJ1-1; D gene: TRBD1; V gene: TRBV6-5
CDR3 protein: CASSQGFQVLYTYEQYF; CDR3 DNA: TGCGCCAGCAGCCAAGGTTTCCAGGTCCTATATACCTACGAGCAGTACTTC; clone size: -; J gene: TRBJ2-7; D gene: -; V gene: TRBV4-1
CDR3 protein: CASSLYQGYDEQYF; CDR3 DNA: TGTGCCAGCAGTTTATATCAGGGTTATGACGAGCAGTACTTC; clone size: -; J gene: TRBJ2-7; D gene: -; V gene: TRBV28